A selection of T cell receptor beta chains follows, all from one sample in a study of response to subunit inactivated influenza vaccine. Via MiXCR, TCRdb re-called the RT-PCR reads, giving one row per CDR3 protein. The sample consists of 500,000 to 600,000 distinct CDR3 sequences, 12% of them appearing once. Material: PBMCs from blood, obtained on the day of vaccination. The receptors derive from a man aged 45-65 years who received an inactivated influenza vaccine. CDR3s include the opening cysteine and the closing phenylalanine or tryptophan. D genes are given only for firm matches. Rows give clone size only sometimes, using once, few, many, or a class for an expanded clone.

j_call | clone_size | v_call | d_call | cdr3_nt | cdr3_aa
TRBJ2-1 | few | TRBV20-1 | TRBD2 | TGCAGTGCTACAGCGGGAGTGTGGAATGAGCAGTTCTTC | CSATAGVWNEQFF
TRBJ2-6 | few | TRBV7-6 | NA | TGTGCCAGCAGTTTGACTAGTTCTGTTGGGGCCAACGTCCTGACTTTC | CASSLTSSVGANVLTF
TRBJ2-5 | NA | TRBV18 | NA | TGTGCCAGCTCACCAGAGGCAGAGACCCAGTACTTC | CASSPEAETQYF
TRBJ2-1 | few | TRBV9 | TRBD2 | TGTGCCAGCAGCGTTAGCGGGAGGGCCGCCAAGAATGAGCAGTTCTTC | CASSVSGRAAKNEQFF
TRBJ2-3 | few | TRBV4-3 | TRBD2 | TGCGCCAGCAGCCAAGGAATTAGCGGGGGGGATACGCAGTATTTT | CASSQGISGGDTQYF
TRBJ2-7 | NA | TRBV6-2/TRBV6-3 | TRBD1 | TGTGCCAGCAGTGTACAGGGGACCTCCTACGAGCAGTACTTC | CASSVQGTSYEQYF
TRBJ2-1 | many | TRBV7-2 | TRBD2 | TGTGCCAGCAGCTCCCTCGCGGGACTAGAGCAGTTCTTC | CASSSLAGLEQFF
TRBJ1-6 | NA | TRBV7-2 | NA | TGTGCCAGCAGCTTAGCGTGGAGGGATTCACCCCTCCACTTT | CASSLAWRDSPLHF
TRBJ1-2 | few | TRBV7-9 | TRBD1 | TGTGCCAGCAGCGCGACAGGGGCGCACTATGGCTACACCTTC | CASSATGAHYGYTF
TRBJ2-1 | NA | TRBV14 | NA | TGTGCCAGCAGCCCCCGTGTGGGGCTGGGAAGAGGTGAGCAGTTCTTC | CASSPRVGLGRGEQFF
TRBJ2-1 | NA | TRBV7-9 | NA | TGTGCCAGCAGCCCCCAGGGTTTCTCGGATGAGCAGTTCTTC | CASSPQGFSDEQFF
TRBJ2-3 | few | TRBV6-2/TRBV6-3 | TRBD2 | TGTGCCAGCAGTTACGCCTGGGGGACTAGCAGGACAGATACGCAGTATTTT | CASSYAWGTSRTDTQYF
TRBJ2-3 | many | TRBV20-1 | TRBD2 | TGCAGTGCCACGACGCGCGGGGGGGCCGGGGATACGCAGTATTTT | CSATTRGGAGDTQYF
TRBJ2-3 | NA | TRBV5-1 | TRBD1 | TGCGCTACGCAGGGGGCAACAGATACGCAGTATTTT | CATQGATDTQYF
TRBJ2-5 | NA | TRBV5-6 | TRBD1 | TGTGCCAGCAGCTCGACAGGGAATCAAGAGACCCAGTACTTC | CASSSTGNQETQYF
TRBJ2-1 | many | TRBV4-2 | NA | TGTGCCAGCAGCCAAGATTGGCTAGAAATGGACAATGAGCAGTTCTTC | CASSQDWLEMDNEQFF
TRBJ2-1 | NA | TRBV7-2 | NA | TGTGCCAGCAACTCCAACAGGGTATCCTACAATGAGCAGTTCTTC | CASNSNRVSYNEQFF
TRBJ1-2 | few | TRBV29-1 | NA | TGCAGCGTTGGAGCCCTTTTATCGGGAGGCTACACCTTC | CSVGALLSGGYTF
TRBJ2-7 | few | TRBV28 | NA | TGTGCCAGCAGTTTAAGGCCGGAGTCTCCCAACAGCTTC | CASSLRPESPNSF
TRBJ2-7 | NA | TRBV2 | NA | TGTGCCAGCAGTTTCACTCAGAGCTACGAGCAGTACTTC | CASSFTQSYEQYF
TRBJ2-5 | few | TRBV5-7 | NA | TGTGCCAGCAGCTGGGACAACCAAGAGACCCAGTACTTC | CASSWDNQETQYF
TRBJ1-2 | few | TRBV2 | NA | TGTGCCAGCACCGCCCCGTGGGCGTTTAGCTATGGCTACACCTTC | CASTAPWAFSYGYTF
TRBJ1-2 | NA | TRBV6-1 | NA | TGTGCCAGCAAATGGTCGGGGGGAAATGGCTACACCTTC | CASKWSGGNGYTF
TRBJ2-3 | NA | TRBV9 | NA | TGTGCCAGCAGCGTTACCGGGAGGGGGCCGGATACGCAGTATTTT | CASSVTGRGPDTQYF
TRBJ2-3 | NA | TRBV27 | TRBD2 | TGTGCCAGCAGTTTAGGAGCGGGGCTCACAGATACGCAGTATTTT | CASSLGAGLTDTQYF
TRBJ1-1 | NA | TRBV5-1 | NA | TGCGCCAGCAGCTTGGGTGTGCCGGACCCTGGTGGGCGAGCTTTCTTT | CASSLGVPDPGGRAFF
TRBJ2-6 | NA | TRBV3-1 | TRBD1 | TGTGCCAGCAGCCGATCCCCGGACAGGGCCGGGGCCAACGTCCTGACTTTC | CASSRSPDRAGANVLTF
TRBJ2-5 | few | TRBV20-1 | TRBD2 | TGCAGTGCCAGGACTAGCGGGAGAAGTGAGACCCAGTACTTC | CSARTSGRSETQYF
TRBJ2-2 | NA | TRBV24-1 | NA | TGTGCCACCAGTGATTTCTCGGGAGTTATCGGGGAGCTGTTTTTT | CATSDFSGVIGELFF
TRBJ1-2 | NA | TRBV12-3/TRBV12-4 | NA | TGTGCCAGCAGAGGGCTTTCCTATGGCTACACCTTC | CASRGLSYGYTF
TRBJ2-1 | NA | TRBV30 | NA | TGTGCCTGGAGTCCGGGATCCCCCAATGAGCAGTTCTTC | CAWSPGSPNEQFF
TRBJ2-1 | few | TRBV5-1 | TRBD2 | TGCGCCAGCTCGGATGGACTAGCAGGAAATGAGCAGTTCTTC | CASSDGLAGNEQFF
TRBJ1-2 | few | TRBV12-3/TRBV12-4 | TRBD1 | TGTGCCAGCATCACGACAGGGGGTCTCCATGGCTACACCTTC | CASITTGGLHGYTF
TRBJ2-5 | NA | TRBV5-1 | NA | TGCGCCAGCAGCTTGGAAGGCATCCAGGGGGAGACCCAGTACTTC | CASSLEGIQGETQYF
TRBJ2-2 | many | TRBV5-1 | NA | TGCGCCAGCAGCTTGCTGGGACAGAACACCGGGGAGCTGTTTTTT | CASSLLGQNTGELFF
TRBJ2-7 | NA | TRBV28 | NA | TGTGCCAGCAGTTTAGTTCAGAACGAGCAGTACTTC | CASSLVQNEQYF